A selection of T cell receptor beta chains follows, all from one sample in a study of blood T cell repertoires in COVID-19. TCRdb's copy holds only in-frame clones and misses some; the assay was immunoSEQ multiplex PCR. The table lists under 250,000 clones, roughly 80% of them singletons. The sample consisted of peripheral blood. These receptors were obtained from a woman in her thirties or forties with COVID-19, enrolled during active disease. CDR3s leave out the opening cysteine and the closing phenylalanine or tryptophan.

TRBV6-5 ASSYSAGDEKLF
TRBV28 ASSLSRLYGYT
TRBV14 ASSRLLGGNTGELF
TRBV3-1/TRBV3-2 ASSQRLAGHTDTQY
TRBV7-8 ASSLFSQGLDQPQH
TRBV7-9 ASSLPAGLHNEQF
TRBV4-2 ASSQGKDWASGRGEQF
TRBV19 ASSIGTPRHYEQY
TRBV27 ASSPRGQETQY
TRBV5-4 ASSLDRFGYT
TRBV20-1 SALQGPAF
TRBV6-5 ASSTGGFIIDTQY
TRBV7-9 ASSFSTGVAGVNEQF
TRBV5-4 ASSSPGQGNTEAF
TRBV27 ASSLAGAMYEQY
TRBV7-9 ASSLAGQGGQY
TRBV5-5 ASSVRDEKLF
TRBV19 ASSIDPSGGAAKNIQY
TRBV21-1 ASGRGPADSYNEQF
TRBV6-4 ASSEQGSSYNEQF